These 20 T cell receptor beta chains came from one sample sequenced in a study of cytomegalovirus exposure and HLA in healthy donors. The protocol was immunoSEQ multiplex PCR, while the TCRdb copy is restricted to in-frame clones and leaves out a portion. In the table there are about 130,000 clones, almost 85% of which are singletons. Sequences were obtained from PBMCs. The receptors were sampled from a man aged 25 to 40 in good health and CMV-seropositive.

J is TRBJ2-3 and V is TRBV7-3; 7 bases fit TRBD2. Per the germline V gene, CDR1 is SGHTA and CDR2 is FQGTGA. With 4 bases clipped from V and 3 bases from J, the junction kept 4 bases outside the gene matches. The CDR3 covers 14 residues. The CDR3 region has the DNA TGTGCCAGCAGCTCCGGACTAGTGACAGATACGCAGTATTTT. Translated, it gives CASSSGLVTDTQYF.

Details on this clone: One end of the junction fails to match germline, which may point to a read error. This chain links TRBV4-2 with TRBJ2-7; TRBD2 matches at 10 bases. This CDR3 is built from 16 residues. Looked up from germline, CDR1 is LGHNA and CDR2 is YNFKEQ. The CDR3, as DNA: TGTGCCAGCAGCGAAGACGGACTAGCGGATACCTACGAGCAGTACTTC. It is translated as CASSEDGLADTYEQYF.

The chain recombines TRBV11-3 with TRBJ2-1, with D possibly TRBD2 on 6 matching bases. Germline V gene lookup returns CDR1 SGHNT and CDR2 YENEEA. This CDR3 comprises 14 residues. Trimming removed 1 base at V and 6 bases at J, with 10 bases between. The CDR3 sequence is CASSLGGELNEQFF. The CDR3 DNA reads TGTGCCAGCAGCTTAGGGGGGGAACTCAATGAGCAGTTCTTC.

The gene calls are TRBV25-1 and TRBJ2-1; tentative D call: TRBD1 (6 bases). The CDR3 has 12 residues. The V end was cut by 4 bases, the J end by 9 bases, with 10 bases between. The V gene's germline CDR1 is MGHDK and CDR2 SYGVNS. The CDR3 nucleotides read TGTGCCAGCAGTGCCACAGGGTCTGAGCAGTTCTTC. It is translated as CASSATGSEQFF.

The CDR3 nucleotides are TGTGCCAGCAGCTCCGGACGGAGGATATACTCCTACGAGCAGTACTTC. Amino acids: CASSSGRRIYSYEQYF. The chain employs TRBV5-8 and TRBJ2-7; D may be TRBD2 (5 bases). Trimming took off 3 bases at V and 0 bases at J, with 16 bases between the two ends. The CDR3 length is 16 residues. Germline V CDR1 and CDR2: SGHTS, YDEGEE.

CDR3 nucleotide sequence: TGTGCCAGCAGCTCTCGGACTAGCGGGAGGCCCACCGGGGAGCTGTTTTTT. Translated: CASSSRTSGRPTGELFF. The rearrangement uses TRBV7-3 and TRBJ2-2, with 14 bases aligning to TRBD2. This CDR3 is 17 amino acids long. Losses at the gene ends were 4 bases for V and 4 bases for J; bases not matched to a gene: 5. Germline assignment: CDR1 SGHTA and CDR2 FQGTGA.

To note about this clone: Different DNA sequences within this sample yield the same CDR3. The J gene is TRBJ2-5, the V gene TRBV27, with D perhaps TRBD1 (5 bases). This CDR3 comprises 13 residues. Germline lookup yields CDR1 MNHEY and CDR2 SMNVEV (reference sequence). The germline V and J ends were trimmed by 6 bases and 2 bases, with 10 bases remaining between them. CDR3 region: CASSPDNQETQYF. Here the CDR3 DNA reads TGTGCCAGCAGCCCGGACAATCAAGAGACCCAGTACTTC.

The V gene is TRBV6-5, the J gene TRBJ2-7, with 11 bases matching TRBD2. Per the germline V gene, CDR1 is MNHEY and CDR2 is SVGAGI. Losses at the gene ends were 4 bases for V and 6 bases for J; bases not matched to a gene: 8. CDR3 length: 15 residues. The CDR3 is CASSSSLAGGREQYF. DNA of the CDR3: TGTGCCAGCAGTTCCTCGTTAGCGGGAGGGCGCGAGCAGTACTTC.

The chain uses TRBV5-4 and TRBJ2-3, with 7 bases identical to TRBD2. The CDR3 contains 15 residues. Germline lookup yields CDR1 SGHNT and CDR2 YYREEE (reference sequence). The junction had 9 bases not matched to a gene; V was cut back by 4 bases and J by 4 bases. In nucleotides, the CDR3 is TGTGCCAGCAGCCGATCGGGACTAAAACCAGATACGCAGTATTTT. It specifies CASSRSGLKPDTQYF.

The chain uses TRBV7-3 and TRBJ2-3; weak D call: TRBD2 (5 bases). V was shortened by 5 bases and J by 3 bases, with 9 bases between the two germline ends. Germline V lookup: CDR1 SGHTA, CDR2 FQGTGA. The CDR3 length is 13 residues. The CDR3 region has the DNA TGTGCCAGCAGCCCCCCGGGAACAGATACGCAGTATTTT. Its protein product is CASSPPGTDTQYF.

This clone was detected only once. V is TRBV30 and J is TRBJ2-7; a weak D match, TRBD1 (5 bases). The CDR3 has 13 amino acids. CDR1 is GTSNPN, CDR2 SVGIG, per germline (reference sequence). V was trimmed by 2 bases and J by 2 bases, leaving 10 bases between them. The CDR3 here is CAWSSGHAYEQYF. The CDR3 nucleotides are TGTGCCTGGAGTTCAGGACATGCCTACGAGCAGTACTTC.

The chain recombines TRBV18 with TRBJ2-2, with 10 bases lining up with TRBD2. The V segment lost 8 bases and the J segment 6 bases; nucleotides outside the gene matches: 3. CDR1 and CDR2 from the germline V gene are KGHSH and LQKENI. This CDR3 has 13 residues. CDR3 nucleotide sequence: TGTGCCAGCGCGACTAGCGGGTCCGGGGAGCTGTTTTTT. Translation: CASATSGSGELFF.

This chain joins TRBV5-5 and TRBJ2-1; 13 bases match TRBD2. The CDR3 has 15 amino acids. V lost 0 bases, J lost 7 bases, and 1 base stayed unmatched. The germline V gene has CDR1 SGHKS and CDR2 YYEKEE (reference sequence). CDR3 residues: CASSLGTSGSNEQFF. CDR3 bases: TGTGCCAGCAGCTTGGGGACTAGCGGGAGTAATGAGCAGTTCTTC.

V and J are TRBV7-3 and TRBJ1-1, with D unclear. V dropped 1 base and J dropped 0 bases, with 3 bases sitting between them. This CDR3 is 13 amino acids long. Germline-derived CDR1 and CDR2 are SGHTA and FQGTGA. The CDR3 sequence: CASSLIVNTEAFF. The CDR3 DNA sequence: TGTGCCAGCAGCTTAATAGTGAACACTGAAGCTTTCTTT.

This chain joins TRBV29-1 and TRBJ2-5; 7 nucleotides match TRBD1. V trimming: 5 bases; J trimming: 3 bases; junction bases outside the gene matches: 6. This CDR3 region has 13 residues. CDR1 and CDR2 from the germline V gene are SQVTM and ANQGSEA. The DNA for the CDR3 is TGCAGCGTTCGTGGGACAGTTAAAGAGACCCAGTACTTC. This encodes CSVRGTVKETQYF.

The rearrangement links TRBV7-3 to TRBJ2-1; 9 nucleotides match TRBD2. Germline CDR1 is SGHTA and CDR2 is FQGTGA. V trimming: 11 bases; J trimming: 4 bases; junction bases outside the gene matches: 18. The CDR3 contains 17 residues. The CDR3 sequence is CAGGQDASGGSYNEQFF. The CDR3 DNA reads TGTGCCGGGGGACAAGACGCAAGCGGGGGGTCATACAATGAGCAGTTCTTC.

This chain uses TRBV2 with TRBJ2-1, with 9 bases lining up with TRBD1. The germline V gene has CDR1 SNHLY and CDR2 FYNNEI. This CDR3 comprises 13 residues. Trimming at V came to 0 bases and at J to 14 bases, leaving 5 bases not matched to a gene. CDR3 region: CASSEALRTGEFF. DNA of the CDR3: TGTGCCAGCAGTGAAGCGCTTAGGACAGGGGAGTTCTTC.

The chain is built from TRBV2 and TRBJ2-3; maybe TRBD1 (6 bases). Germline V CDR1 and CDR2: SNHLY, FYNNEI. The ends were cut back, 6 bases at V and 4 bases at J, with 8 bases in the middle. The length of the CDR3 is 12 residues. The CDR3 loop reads CASRKGADTQYF. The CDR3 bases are TGTGCCAGCAGGAAGGGGGCAGATACGCAGTATTTT. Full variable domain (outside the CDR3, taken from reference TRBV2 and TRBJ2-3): EPEVTQTPSHQVTQMGQEVILRCVPISNHLYFYWYRQILGQKVEFLVSFYNNEISEKSEIFDDQFSVERPDGSNFTLKIRSTKLEDSAMYFCASRKGADTQYFGPGTRLTVL.

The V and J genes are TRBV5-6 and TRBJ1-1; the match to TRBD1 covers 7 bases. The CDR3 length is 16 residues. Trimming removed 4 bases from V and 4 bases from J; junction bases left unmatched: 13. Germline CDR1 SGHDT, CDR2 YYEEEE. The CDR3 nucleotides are TGTGCCAGCAGCCCAAATACAGGGGCCTTCGGCACTGAAGCTTTCTTT. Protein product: CASSPNTGAFGTEAFF.

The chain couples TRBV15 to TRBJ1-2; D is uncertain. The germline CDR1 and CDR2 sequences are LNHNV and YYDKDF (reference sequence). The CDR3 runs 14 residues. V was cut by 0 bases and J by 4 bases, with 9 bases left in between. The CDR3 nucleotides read TGTGCCACCAGCAGAGAGACAATTTCCTATGGCTACACCTTC. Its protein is CATSRETISYGYTF.